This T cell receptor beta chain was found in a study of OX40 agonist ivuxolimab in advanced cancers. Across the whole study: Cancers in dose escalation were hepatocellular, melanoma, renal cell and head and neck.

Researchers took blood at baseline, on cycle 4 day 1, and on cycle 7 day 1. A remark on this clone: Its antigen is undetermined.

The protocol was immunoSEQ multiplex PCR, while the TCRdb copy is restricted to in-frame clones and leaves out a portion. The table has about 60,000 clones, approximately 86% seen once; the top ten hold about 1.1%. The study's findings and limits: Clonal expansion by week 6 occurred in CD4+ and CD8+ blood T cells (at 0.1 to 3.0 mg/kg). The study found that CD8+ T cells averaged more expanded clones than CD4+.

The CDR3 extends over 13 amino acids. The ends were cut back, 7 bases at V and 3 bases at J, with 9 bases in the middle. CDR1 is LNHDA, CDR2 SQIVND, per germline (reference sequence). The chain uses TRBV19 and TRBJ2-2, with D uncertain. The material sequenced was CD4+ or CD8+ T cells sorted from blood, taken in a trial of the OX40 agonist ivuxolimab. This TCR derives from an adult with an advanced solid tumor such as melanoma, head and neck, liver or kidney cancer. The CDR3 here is CASTRTDTGELFF. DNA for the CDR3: TGTGCCAGTACACGGACGGACACCGGGGAGCTGTTTTTT. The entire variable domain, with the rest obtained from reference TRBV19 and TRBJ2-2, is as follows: DGGITQSPKYLFRKEGQNVTLSCEQNLNHDAMYWYRQDPGQGLRLIYYSQIVNDFQKGDIAEGYSVSREKKESFPLTVTSAQKNPTAFYLCASTRTDTGELFFGEGSRLTVL.